The clone carrying this TCR beta chain was picked up a small number of times. Its specificity is not known. The data belong to a study of Graves' ophthalmopathy and Graves' hyperthyroidism. Uncontrolled infections, pregnancy, lactation or other autoimmune diseases led to patient exclusion. As diagnostic evidence, clinical symptoms, serum thyroxine, TRAb, thyroid ultrasound and orbital computed tomography were relied upon. Whole-study results and caveats: Between ophthalmopathy and stable hyperthyroidism, a 13-signature model drew a separation with 85% to 90% sensitivity and just under 83% specificity. Thyroid clonotypes that were expanded above 0.001 frequency mostly also appeared in blood.

RNA transcripts were the template, and TCR beta CDR3 regions were amplified from them. Scientists carried out first-round RT-PCR using HTBI primers and then a second-round multiplex PCR. One entry per CDR3 protein results from TCRdb running MiXCR on the multiplex PCR reads. The sample contains over a million distinct CDR3 sequences, less than 45% of which appear only once. This receptor was taken from an adult man with Graves' hyperthyroidism. Sequencing was carried out using peripheral blood or thyroid tissue (not recorded which).

The CDR3 protein is CSAPVPGQPYGYTF. In DNA, the CDR3 is TGCAGTGCACCGGTACCGGGACAGCCCTATGGCTACACCTTC. V gene TRBV20-1 combines with J gene TRBJ1-2, with 7 bases fitting TRBD1. CDR3 length: 14 amino acids. V lost 6 bases, J lost 4 bases, and 11 bases stayed unmatched. Germline V gene data show CDR1 as DFQATT and CDR2 as SNEGSKA (reference sequence).